This T cell receptor (beta chain) was observed in a study of cytomegalovirus exposure and HLA in healthy donors. Study details: Out of fewer than 500 genotyped donors, about 80% belonged to the Caucasian-associated ancestry cluster.

The trim removed 8 bases at V and 0 bases at J, leaving 3 bases unmatched. Germline loops: CDR1 LNHDA, CDR2 SQIVND (reference sequence). The CDR3 has 14 amino acids. Study-level points and caveats: A later analysis appeared to link common viral pathogens to several of the most significant clusters. A later analysis associated 15,000 or so TCR beta sequences with HLA alleles at a 0.05 false discovery rate.

13 Jbeta primers and 60 Vbeta primers were used for the PCR. Generated by immunoSEQ multiplex PCR, the TCRdb table keeps only in-frame clones and is missing some. The table has about 40,000 clones, almost 70% seen once; the top ten hold roughly 4%. On this clone: Its antigen is as yet unknown.

The sequence was obtained from a man aged 40-55 years in good health and CMV-seronegative. The sequenced material came from PBMCs. V is TRBV19 and J is TRBJ2-3; 9 bases map to TRBD2. DNA for the CDR3: TGTGCCAGTTCAGCGGGGGGAAGCACAGATACGCAGTATTTT. Amino acid sequence: CASSAGGSTDTQYF.